These T cell receptor beta chains were read from a single sample in a study of identical twins. TCRdb re-called the 5' RACE reads with MiXCR, one entry per CDR3 protein. The data show 200,000 to 250,000 distinct CDR3 sequences, about 7% seen once. The same sample was also studied in work on yellow fever vaccine responses in identical twins.

Material for sequencing was memory (CD45RO+) T cells sorted from blood. These receptors were obtained from a woman aged 18-29 years in good health. CDR3s include the opening cysteine and the closing phenylalanine or tryptophan. The D gene is left open where the match is weak. Size tells how often a clone was seen (once, few, many) or the class of an expanded clone, and some rows leave it out.

>-|TRBJ2-1|TRBV12-3/TRBV12-4|many
CASGIAAILNEQFF
TGTGCCAGCGGAATAGCAGCGATTCTCAATGAGCAGTTCTTC
>-|TRBJ2-3|TRBV4-2|many
CASSQAGWGTSGDTQYF
TGTGCCAGCAGCCAAGCCGGTTGGGGAACCTCCGGGGATACGCAGTATTTT
>-|TRBJ2-5|TRBV28|few
CASSLDRRETQYF
TGTGCCAGCAGTTTAGACAGGAGGGAGACCCAGTACTTC
>-|TRBJ1-6|TRBV20-1|few
CSAKDTYNSPLHF
TGCAGTGCCAAGGACACCTATAATTCACCCCTCCACTTT
>TRBD1|TRBJ1-2|TRBV12-3/TRBV12-4|many
CASSSLDRGDRGYGYTF
TGTGCCAGCAGCTCCCTGGACAGGGGTGATAGGGGCTATGGCTACACCTTC
>-|TRBJ2-7|TRBV29-1|-
CSVGTYEQYF
TGCAGCGTGGGAACCTACGAGCAGTACTTC
>-|TRBJ1-1|TRBV27|-
CASSSRVGGEAFF
TGTGCCAGCAGTTCCCGAGTAGGCGGTGAAGCTTTCTTT
>TRBD2|TRBJ2-3|TRBV20-1|few
CSARLSGGLDTQYF
TGCAGTGCTAGACTTAGCGGGGGTCTAGATACGCAGTATTTT
>TRBD2|TRBJ2-3|TRBV7-8|few
CASSLTGLAGVIDTQYF
TGTGCCAGCAGCTTAACCGGACTAGCGGGAGTTATAGATACGCAGTATTTT
>-|TRBJ2-7|TRBV5-1|many
CASSLSGDGEQYF
TGCGCCAGCAGCTTGTCAGGGGATGGGGAGCAGTACTTC
>-|TRBJ2-2|TRBV6-1|many
CASKQAEYTGELFF
TGTGCCAGCAAACAGGCCGAGTACACCGGGGAGCTGTTTTTT
>TRBD1|TRBJ1-4|TRBV10-3|few
CAVSTGALEKLFF
TGTGCCGTCTCGACAGGGGCCCTGGAAAAACTGTTTTTT
>-|TRBJ2-3|TRBV5-6|few
CASSSNPLRALFTDTQYF
TGTGCCAGCAGCTCGAACCCCCTGAGGGCCTTATTCACAGATACGCAGTATTTT